The entry that follows covers one T cell receptor (beta chain) sequence. V shed 2 bases, J shed 8 bases, and the junction held 11 bases outside the gene matches. The CDR3 contains 15 residues. Germline CDR1 and CDR2: SEHNR and FQNEAQ (reference sequence). This sample is drawn from a study of blood T cell repertoires in COVID-19. On the study more broadly: Sites across the United States, Italy and Spain contributed samples from acute and convalescent COVID-19. Sources were T cells, B-cell-depleted T cells, or PBMCs; the material itself was cDNA or gDNA.

Authors' methods: Estimation of nucleated cell counts relied on the amplification of reference gene primers. The table came from immunoSEQ multiplex PCR; TCRdb's copy has only in-frame clones and leaves some out. D and trimming were read from the DNA, whereas the V and J calls and clone size are those reported in that table. This sample yields about 30,000 clones, of which approximately 96% are seen a single time; roughly 4% belongs to the top ten. The V call is TRBV7-9, the J call TRBJ2-7; 8 nucleotides align to TRBD1. This TCR came from a human donor with active COVID-19. The donor label of this sample is uncertain. Specimen: peripheral blood. The CDR3 here is CASSLQRQGNLQQYF. In DNA, the CDR3 is TGTGCCAGCAGCTTACAAAGACAGGGGAATTTACAGCAGTACTTC.